These 30 T cell receptor beta chains were all obtained from the same sample, sequenced in a study of T cells in Graves' hyperthyroidism and ophthalmopathy. TCR beta CDR3 regions were amplified from RNA. The HTBI set primed first-round TCR CDR3 RT-PCR. Using its own MiXCR run on the multiplex PCR reads, TCRdb lists one record per CDR3 protein. The data hold hundreds of thousands of distinct CDR3 sequences, with around 13% observed a single time. The sample taken for sequencing was blood. Receptor source: a woman aged 40 to 55 with Graves' hyperthyroidism.

This clonotype has more than one count but fewer than ten. The chain is built from TRBV25-1 and TRBJ2-5; 8 bases are a match to TRBD1. V was pared by 8 bases and J by 2 bases, with 7 bases of the junction left unmatched. There are 14 residues in the CDR3. Germline V gene sequence: CDR1 MGHDK, CDR2 SYGVNS. This chain's CDR3 is CASGWTGRQETQYF. In DNA form, the CDR3 reads TGTGCCAGCGGCTGGACAGGGAGACAAGAGACCCAGTACTTC.

This clonotype was observed many times. The gene calls are TRBV7-9 and TRBJ2-3; D possibly corresponds to TRBD1 (6 bases). The germline gives CDR1 SEHNR, CDR2 FQNEAQ (reference sequence). This CDR3 has 15 residues. Trimming pared 5 bases from V and 0 bases from J, leaving 12 bases between. The CDR3 DNA sequence: TGTGCCAGCAGCGCTTCAGGGACAAGCACAGATACGCAGTATTTT. It yields the protein CASSASGTSTDTQYF.

The table lists this clonotype with many counts. This chain links TRBV30 with TRBJ2-1; D is uncertain. The CDR3 extends over 14 amino acids. The V gene's germline CDR1 is GTSNPN and CDR2 SVGIG (reference sequence). The V gene lost 2 bases and the J gene lost 3 bases, with 11 bases spanning the gap. CDR3 bases: TGTGCCTGGAGTTTACGGCCGGTCTACAATGAGCAGTTCTTC. It specifies CAWSLRPVYNEQFF.

This clonotype was counted between two and nine times. V is TRBV19 and J is TRBJ2-2; D is undetermined. The ends were cut back, 3 bases at V and 7 bases at J, with 12 bases in the middle. The CDR3 contains 14 residues. Germline V lookup: CDR1 LNHDA, CDR2 SQIVND (reference sequence). CDR3: CASSINPRGGELFF. In DNA form, the CDR3 reads TGTGCCAGTAGTATTAATCCGCGAGGCGGGGAGCTGTTTTTT.

This clonotype was recorded many times. The rearrangement links TRBV5-1 to TRBJ2-7; TRBD1 matches at 11 bases. The CDR3 covers 15 residues. The V segment lost 2 bases and the J segment 2 bases; nucleotides outside the gene matches: 3. Germline loops: CDR1 SGHRS, CDR2 YFSETQ. Here the CDR3 reads CASSFEGQGAYEQYF. In nucleotides, the CDR3 is TGCGCCAGCAGCTTCGAGGGACAGGGGGCCTACGAGCAGTACTTC.

Ten or more counts support this clonotype. In DNA form, the CDR3 reads TGTGCCAGCAGCGTAGCGGGCGGGAGTTTCAACAATGAGCAGTTCTTC. This gives the protein CASSVAGGSFNNEQFF. The V gene is TRBV9, the J gene TRBJ2-1; the match to TRBD2 covers 7 bases. Germline V gives CDR1 SGDLS, CDR2 YYNGEE. The CDR3 spans 16 residues. The V segment lost 0 bases and the J segment 5 bases; nucleotides outside the gene matches: 8.

This clonotype was observed at least ten times. The V gene is TRBV2, the J gene TRBJ2-7; 8 bases are shared with TRBD2. J lost 6 bases, V lost 7 bases, and 11 bases had no gene match. The CDR3 sequence is 14 residues long. Germline V gene sequence: CDR1 SNHLY, CDR2 FYNNEI. CDR3 region: CASTEPRTSSEQYF. The CDR3 bases are TGTGCCAGCACCGAGCCCAGGACTAGCAGCGAGCAGTACTTC.

The sample holds a few counts of this clonotype. A read error may explain this, as a much larger clone is one base away. The chain combines TRBV5-1 with TRBJ2-3; TRBD1 might be the D (6 bases). Trimming left V 4 bases short and J 2 bases short, with 17 bases between. This CDR3 spans 16 amino acids. Germline CDR1 reads SGHRS; CDR2 reads YFSETQ. The CDR3 spells CASSSLNRASTDTQYF. CDR3 DNA: TGCGCCAGCAGCAGCCTGAACAGGGCTTCCACAGATACGCAGTATTTT.

This clonotype has only a few counts. CDR3 loop: CASSLGTSGIKETQYF. CDR3 DNA sequence: TGCGCCAGCAGCTTGGGTACTAGCGGTATAAAAGAGACCCAGTACTTC. The gene calls are TRBV5-1 and TRBJ2-5, with TRBD2 identical over 8 bases. Trimming at V came to 0 bases and at J to 3 bases, leaving 7 bases not matched to a gene. This CDR3 is built from 16 residues. Germline CDR1 reads SGHRS; CDR2 reads YFSETQ.

The sample holds many counts of this clonotype. The V call is TRBV2, the J call TRBJ2-4; D ambiguous. V was clipped by 4 bases and J by 7 bases, with 14 bases between them. This CDR3 spans 14 amino acids. Germline-derived CDR1 and CDR2 are SNHLY and FYNNEI. The CDR3 is CASSGNQPRNIQYF. The CDR3 DNA follows: TGTGCCAGCAGTGGAAACCAACCTCGGAACATTCAGTACTTC.

In this sample, this clonotype turned up many times. This sequence joins TRBV29-1 and TRBJ2-4, with 8 bases that match TRBD2. Germline lookup yields CDR1 SQVTM and CDR2 ANQGSEA. The CDR3 contains 12 residues. V shed 4 bases, J shed 8 bases, and the junction held 4 bases outside the gene matches. CDR3 loop: CSVGAAGDIQYF. In nucleotides, the CDR3 is TGCAGCGTTGGGGCAGCGGGGGACATTCAGTACTTC.

The sample holds many counts of this clonotype. V and J are TRBV11-2 and TRBJ1-4, with no clear D. Trimming left V 1 base short and J 0 bases short, with 9 bases between. The CDR3 loop spans 16 amino acids. Germline V gene data show CDR1 as SGHAT and CDR2 as FQNNGV. Written as DNA, the CDR3 is TGTGCCAGCAGCTTAGGAACTACCGCAACTAATGAAAAACTGTTTTTT. Encoded protein: CASSLGTTATNEKLFF.

J is TRBJ2-3 and V is TRBV28, with 14 bases fitting TRBD2. The CDR3 loop spans 16 amino acids. CDR1 is MDHEN and CDR2 is SYDVKM in the germline V gene. The ends lost 5 bases at V and 6 bases at J; junction bases unmatched: 7. The DNA for the CDR3 is TGTGCCAGCAGTCCCGAGGGACTAGCGGGAGAGGATACGCAGTATTTT. Translated: CASSPEGLAGEDTQYF.

V usage is TRBV28 and J usage is TRBJ1-2; no firm D call. The CDR3 sequence is 16 residues long. V was clipped by 5 bases and J by 3 bases, with 19 bases between them. Germline-derived CDR1 and CDR2 are MDHEN and SYDVKM. The CDR3 coding sequence is TGTGCCAGCAGTATACTGGAGAGGGTTGAGGACTATGGCTACACCTTC. Its translation is CASSILERVEDYGYTF.

This clonotype was picked up a small number of times. V gene TRBV28 combines with J gene TRBJ2-7; no firm D call. Trimming took off 5 bases at V and 5 bases at J, with 16 bases between the two ends. The CDR3 contains 14 residues. Germline CDR1 MDHEN, CDR2 SYDVKM. DNA for the CDR3: TGTGCCAGCAGTCCCTTTGCCCGGGTACACGAGCAGTACTTC. Encoded protein: CASSPFARVHEQYF.

This clonotype has ten or more counts. The rearrangement links TRBV11-3 to TRBJ2-5, with TRBD1 identical over 7 bases. Germline V gene lookup returns CDR1 SGHNT and CDR2 YENEEA. This CDR3 comprises 16 residues. V shed 5 bases, J shed 2 bases, and the junction held 11 bases outside the gene matches. CDR3: CASSLRTGTDQETQYF. The CDR3 coding sequence is TGTGCCAGCAGCCTTAGGACAGGTACCGATCAAGAGACCCAGTACTTC.

This clonotype was recorded at least ten times. The CDR3 loop reads CASSQDEQFF. The CDR3 DNA is TGTGCCAGCAGCCAAGATGAGCAGTTCTTC. The chain recombines TRBV3-1 with TRBJ2-1; D ambiguous. CDR1 and CDR2 from the germline V gene are LGHDT and YNNKEL (reference sequence). The CDR3 is 10 residues long. The V gene lost 0 bases and the J gene lost 9 bases, with 0 bases spanning the gap.

This chain uses TRBV7-2 with TRBJ2-1, with D perhaps matching TRBD1 (6 bases). This CDR3 is 17 amino acids long. V gave up 0 bases and J gave up 0 bases, with 12 bases separating them. Germline-derived CDR1 and CDR2 are SGHTA and FQGNSA. For the CDR3, the DNA is TGTGCCAGCAGCTTAGCCCCAGGGGCCAGCTCCTACAATGAGCAGTTCTTC. It codes for CASSLAPGASSYNEQFF.

This clonotype was recorded many times. V usage is TRBV3-1 and J usage is TRBJ1-4; the D is unclear. The V end lost 3 bases, the J end lost 8 bases, and 7 bases lay between the germline ends. The length of the CDR3 is 12 residues. Germline V gene data show CDR1 as LGHDT and CDR2 as YNNKEL (reference sequence). The CDR3 DNA reads TGTGCCAGCAGCCACGGTCGCGAAAAACTGTTTTTT. It specifies CASSHGREKLFF.

Many counts were recorded for this clonotype. The rearrangement links TRBV12-3 or TRBV12-4 to TRBJ2-1, with no clear D. The CDR3 covers 12 residues. V was clipped by 10 bases and J by 4 bases, with 11 bases between them. The CDR3 DNA follows: TGTGCCATCAGCGTCGGGTACAATGAGCAGTTCTTC. This sequence encodes CAISVGYNEQFF.

There are a few counts of this clonotype. In nucleotides, the CDR3 is TGCGCCAGCAGCCAAGATCCCGTCACAGATACGCAGTATTTT. Its protein product is CASSQDPVTDTQYF. The chain combines TRBV4-1 with TRBJ2-3; D remains ambiguous. V lost 0 bases and J 2 bases, leaving 6 bases between the germline ends. There are 14 residues in the CDR3. Germline V gene sequence: CDR1 MGHRA, CDR2 YSYEKL.

This clonotype was counted only a few times. The V and J genes are TRBV7-9 and TRBJ1-2; D call uncertain. The V end was cut by 5 bases, the J end by 2 bases, with 12 bases between. The CDR3 has 14 residues. Germline values: CDR1 SEHNR, CDR2 FQNEAQ (reference sequence). CDR3 in amino acids: CASSAARGNYGYTF. CDR3 bases: TGTGCCAGCAGCGCAGCCAGAGGGAACTATGGCTACACCTTC.

Points on this clonotype: This may stem from a read error, because a much larger clone lies one nucleotide away. The chain carries TRBV3-1 and TRBJ2-1; possible D gene TRBD1, 5 bases. The CDR3 has 15 residues. V was shortened by 4 bases and J by 5 bases, with 15 bases between the two germline ends. Germline-derived CDR1 and CDR2 are LGHDT and YNNKEL (reference sequence). The CDR3 is CASSRGRVRDNEQFF. CDR3 bases: TGTGCCAGCAGCCGGGGCAGGGTGCGAGACAATGAGCAGTTCTTC.

This clonotype was picked up a small number of times. The rearrangement uses TRBV19 and TRBJ1-5, with 9 bases that match TRBD1. The CDR3 has 15 residues. J lost 3 bases, V lost 4 bases, and 4 bases had no gene match. Germline V gene sequence: CDR1 LNHDA, CDR2 SQIVND (reference sequence). CDR3 residues: CASSKGQGNNQPQHF. In DNA, the CDR3 is TGTGCCAGTAGTAAGGGACAGGGCAACAATCAGCCCCAGCATTTT.

In this sample, this clonotype turned up many times. The V call is TRBV20-1, the J call TRBJ2-3; 8 bases align to TRBD2. The germline CDR1 and CDR2 sequences are DFQATT and SNEGSKA (reference sequence). This CDR3 is 15 amino acids long. J gave up 3 bases and V 0 bases, and 5 bases lay outside the gene matches. The CDR3 nucleotides are TGCAGTGCTAGAGATCCAGGACTAGCAACAGATACGCAGTATTTT. Its protein is CSARDPGLATDTQYF.

In this sample, this clonotype turned up a few times. The chain has TRBV7-9 and TRBJ2-1, with TRBD2 matching 9 bases. The CDR3 is 16 residues long. Germline V gene lookup returns CDR1 SEHNR and CDR2 FQNEAQ (reference sequence). Trimming removed 1 base from V and 4 bases from J; junction bases left unmatched: 5. In nucleotides, the CDR3 is TGTGCCAGCAGCTTAGGGTCTAGCGGGACATACAATGAGCAGTTCTTC. Its protein product is CASSLGSSGTYNEQFF.

This clonotype has a count of ten or more. The chain carries TRBV2 and TRBJ2-5; no clear D. The germline V gene has CDR1 SNHLY and CDR2 FYNNEI. V lost 7 bases and J lost 2, with 14 bases in between. The CDR3 contains 14 residues. DNA of the CDR3: TGTGCCAGCACCCTTGCGTGGACGCAAGAGACCCAGTACTTC. Amino acid sequence: CASTLAWTQETQYF.

At least ten counts were recorded for this clonotype. This rearrangement joins TRBV24-1 to TRBJ1-4, with D possibly matching TRBD1 (6 bases). The CDR3 covers 14 residues. V was shortened by 4 bases and J by 5 bases, with 10 bases between the two germline ends. Germline CDR1 and CDR2: KGHDR and SFDVKD. The CDR3 DNA is TGTGCCACCAGTGAATCAGGGGAGAATGAAAAACTGTTTTTT. It encodes CATSESGENEKLFF.

In this sample, this clonotype turned up many times. V gene TRBV20-1 combines with J gene TRBJ2-7, with 10 bases aligning to TRBD2. The CDR3 loop spans 16 amino acids. The V segment lost 0 bases and the J segment 4 bases; nucleotides outside the gene matches: 9. Germline CDR1 and CDR2: DFQATT and SNEGSKA (reference sequence). The DNA of the CDR3 is TGCAGTGCTAGAGATTGGCGGACTAGCGGATCTTACGAGCAGTACTTC. Its translation is CSARDWRTSGSYEQYF.

This chain connects TRBV9 to TRBJ2-5; tentatively, D is TRBD1 (6 bases). V gave up 0 bases and J gave up 2 bases, with 8 bases separating them. The CDR3 has 14 amino acids. Germline CDR1 reads SGDLS; CDR2 reads YYNGEE. CDR3 sequence: CASSVGTVQETQYF. The CDR3 DNA follows: TGTGCCAGCAGCGTAGGGACAGTACAAGAGACCCAGTACTTC.